The rows below give T cell receptor beta chains drawn from one sample of a study of human T cells and chemical hapten exposure. TCRdb re-derived calls from the RACE reads in MiXCR, one entry per CDR3 protein. The sample consists of more than 95,000 distinct CDR3 sequences, under 40% of them appearing once. Sample: whole blood, taken in connection with sensitization to the hapten diphenylcyclopropenone (DPC). Receptors were obtained from a man in his forties with alopecia areata. Some clones in this sample may be carry-over from other donors' samples. CDR3s include the opening cysteine and the closing phenylalanine or tryptophan. Fields, in order: V gene, D gene, J gene, clone size, CDR3 protein, CDR3 DNA. A D gene is named only where the DNA matches it firmly. The size of a clone is reported for some rows only, either as once, few or many, or as a class for expanded clones.

>TRBV4-1|NA|TRBJ2-1|few
CASSQDITGAPPNEQFF
TGCGCCAGCAGCCAAGATATAACGGGAGCCCCCCCTAATGAGCAGTTCTTC
>TRBV20-1|TRBD1|TRBJ2-2|few
CSASGTENTGELFF
TGCAGTGCTTCCGGGACAGAGAACACCGGGGAGCTGTTTTTT
>TRBV27|NA|TRBJ2-3|NA
CASSYSTPSGSTDTQYF
TGTGCCAGCAGTTACTCTACTCCCAGCGGGAGCACAGATACGCAGTATTTT
>TRBV7-8|NA|TRBJ2-2|NA
CASIERAGMGGELFF
TGTGCCAGCATCGAGCGGGCAGGGATGGGCGGGGAGCTGTTTTTT
>TRBV9|NA|TRBJ2-1|NA
CASSSGYEQFF
TGTGCCAGCAGCTCTGGCTATGAGCAGTTCTTC
>TRBV7-3|NA|TRBJ2-3|NA
CASSESSKRIHTDTQYF
TGTGCCAGCAGCGAAAGTAGTAAGCGGATCCACACAGATACGCAGTATTTT
>TRBV27|TRBD2|TRBJ2-7|NA
CASSTPLAGSHEQYF
TGTGCCAGCAGTACCCCACTAGCGGGATCCCACGAGCAGTACTTC
>TRBV6-5|TRBD2|TRBJ2-7|few
CASSLLAGYYEQYF
TGTGCCAGCTCTCTCCTAGCGGGATATTACGAGCAGTACTTC
>TRBV12-3/TRBV12-4|NA|TRBJ1-1|few
CASSLYSTAPNTEAFF
TGTGCCAGCAGTCTTTACTCGACAGCACCGAACACTGAAGCTTTCTTT
>TRBV6-5|NA|TRBJ2-3|NA
CANPCGRTDTQYF
TGTGCCAACCCATGTGGGCGGACAGATACGCAGTATTTT
>TRBV7-8|TRBD1|TRBJ1-6|NA
CASQLQGNYNSPLHF
TGTGCCAGCCAATTACAGGGGAACTATAATTCACCCCTCCACTTT
>TRBV29-1|NA|TRBJ2-7|NA
CSATHGSYEQYF
TGCAGCGCAACACACGGGAGCTACGAGCAGTACTTC
>TRBV6-2/TRBV6-3|TRBD1|TRBJ2-6|NA
CASSKTGTGANVLTF
TGTGCCAGCAGTAAGACAGGGACTGGGGCCAACGTCCTGACTTTC
>TRBV28|NA|TRBJ2-4|NA
CASSSGQINIQYF
TGTGCCAGCAGTTCCGGACAGATAAACATTCAGTACTTC
>TRBV6-5|TRBD1|TRBJ2-5|few
CASSSGLGGWETQYF
TGTGCCAGCAGTTCGGGTTTAGGGGGCTGGGAGACCCAGTACTTC
>TRBV6-6|TRBD2|TRBJ2-3|NA
CASSILSGRRADTQYF
TGTGCCAGCTCTATACTGAGCGGGAGGAGAGCAGATACGCAGTATTTT
>TRBV12-3/TRBV12-4|TRBD2|TRBJ2-5|NA
CASSLAGGLAGGTLETQYF
TGTGCCAGCAGTTTGGCGGGAGGACTAGCGGGAGGTACCCTAGAGACCCAGTACTTC
>TRBV24-1|NA|TRBJ1-1|NA
CATSDFLSEKAFF
TGTGCCACCAGTGATTTTCTCTCGGAGAAAGCTTTCTTT
>TRBV11-3|TRBD1|TRBJ1-4|NA
CASSSTGIGLREKLFF
TGTGCCAGCAGCTCGACAGGGATCGGATTGCGGGAAAAACTGTTTTTT
>TRBV20-1|TRBD1|TRBJ1-6|NA
CSARSGQGNSPLHF
TGCAGTGCCAGAAGCGGACAGGGGAATTCACCCCTCCACTTT
>TRBV7-8|NA|TRBJ1-6|once
CASSLRGDPYNSPLHF
TGTGCCAGCAGCTTAAGGGGGGATCCATATAATTCACCCCTCCACTTT
>TRBV6-2/TRBV6-3|TRBD2|TRBJ2-1|NA
CASSYSKGLADYNEQFF
TGTGCCAGCAGTTACTCGAAGGGACTAGCGGACTACAATGAGCAGTTCTTC
>TRBV20-1|NA|TRBJ1-6|NA
CSATDGNSPLHF
TGCAGTGCTACCGACGGAAATTCACCCCTCCACTTT
>TRBV29-1|TRBD1|TRBJ2-3|few
CSAMTGALADTQYF
TGCAGCGCCATGACAGGGGCCCTGGCGGATACGCAGTATTTT
>TRBV5-1|TRBD2|TRBJ2-3|few
CASSLRSSGVTDTQYF
TGCGCCAGCAGCTTGAGGTCTAGCGGGGTCACAGATACGCAGTATTTT
>TRBV27|TRBD1|TRBJ1-1|NA
CASTAQGVGTEAFF
TGTGCCAGCACCGCACAGGGGGTCGGCACTGAAGCTTTCTTT
>TRBV16|NA|TRBJ1-5|NA
CASSQIERADQPQHF
TGTGCCAGCAGCCAAATTGAGAGGGCCGATCAGCCCCAGCATTTT
>TRBV20-1|NA|TRBJ2-3|few
CTPGRGFTDTQYF
TGCACCCCCGGCAGGGGCTTCACAGATACGCAGTATTTT
>TRBV18|TRBD1|TRBJ2-3|NA
CASSPPGQGTDTQYF
TGTGCCAGCTCACCACCGGGACAGGGCACAGATACGCAGTATTTT
>TRBV6-2/TRBV6-3|TRBD2|TRBJ2-2|few
CASSLAGSTGELFF
TGTGCCAGCAGTTTAGCGGGGAGCACCGGGGAGCTGTTTTTT
>TRBV7-2|NA|TRBJ1-2|NA
CASSLELAGDYGYTF
TGTGCCAGCAGCTTAGAGTTGGCCGGGGACTATGGCTACACCTTC
>TRBV20-1|NA|TRBJ1-3|NA
CSARDRRHYSGNTIYF
TGCAGTGCTAGAGATCGGAGACATTACTCTGGAAACACCATATATTTT
>TRBV20-1|TRBD2|TRBJ2-3|many
CSAQYVGRATDTQYF
TGCAGTGCCCAATACGTCGGGAGGGCCACAGATACGCAGTATTTT
>TRBV6-6|NA|TRBJ2-7|NA
CASSYPHGVSYEQYF
TGTGCCAGCAGTTACCCTCACGGGGTCTCCTACGAGCAGTACTTC
>TRBV20-1|NA|TRBJ1-1|NA
CSATRVQTEAFF
TGCAGTGCTACCAGGGTTCAGACTGAAGCTTTCTTT
>TRBV7-2|NA|TRBJ2-3|few
CASSLVVSTDTQYF
TGTGCCAGCAGCTTAGTTGTTAGCACAGATACGCAGTATTTT
>TRBV27|NA|TRBJ2-3|many
CASSFLDLFTDTQYF
TGTGCCAGCAGCTTCTTGGACCTTTTCACAGATACGCAGTATTTT
>TRBV28|TRBD1|TRBJ2-3|few
CASIAGGRADTQYF
TGTGCCAGCATCGCAGGGGGTCGGGCAGATACGCAGTATTTT
>TRBV7-2|TRBD2|TRBJ2-1|few
CASSSGTSGSAGDEQFF
TGTGCCAGCAGCTCCGGGACTAGCGGGAGTGCAGGGGATGAGCAGTTCTTC
>TRBV5-6|TRBD1|TRBJ2-4|NA
CASRSGTGALAKNIQYF
TGTGCCAGCAGATCCGGGACAGGGGCTCTAGCCAAAAACATTCAGTACTTC
>TRBV29-1|NA|TRBJ1-2|NA
CSVEDPTGRHYGYTF
TGCAGCGTTGAAGACCCCACAGGGAGACACTATGGCTACACCTTC
>TRBV2|TRBD2|TRBJ2-3|few
CASRGLAGITDTQYF
TGTGCCAGCAGAGGACTAGCGGGAATCACAGATACGCAGTATTTT
>TRBV10-3|NA|TRBJ2-2|NA
CAISETSSSTGELFF
TGTGCCATCAGTGAGACCTCTAGCAGCACCGGGGAGCTGTTTTTT
>TRBV20-1|NA|TRBJ1-5|NA
CSARFLSNQPQHF
TGCAGTGCTAGGTTCCTTAGCAATCAGCCCCAGCATTTT
>TRBV3-1|TRBD1|TRBJ1-1|once
CASSQALTGVMGTEAFF
TGTGCCAGCAGCCAAGCACTAACAGGGGTGATGGGGACTGAAGCTTTCTTT
>TRBV20-1|TRBD2|TRBJ2-3|few
CSYMERDTDTQYF
TGCAGTTACATGGAGCGGGACACAGATACGCAGTATTTT
>TRBV6-2/TRBV6-3|NA|TRBJ2-2|NA
CASSYSPVPGELFF
TGTGCCAGCAGTTACTCGCCGGTCCCCGGGGAGCTGTTTTTT
>TRBV6-6|TRBD2|TRBJ2-5|few
CASSYLDSGRAGETQYF
TGTGCCAGCAGTTACTTGGATAGCGGGAGGGCCGGGGAGACCCAGTACTTC
>TRBV2|TRBD1|TRBJ2-2|few
CASLEGTGYAGELFF
TGTGCCAGCCTTGAGGGGACAGGGTATGCCGGGGAGCTGTTTTTT
>TRBV7-9|TRBD1|TRBJ1-4|few
CASSMGQSTNEKLFF
TGTGCCAGCAGCATGGGACAGTCAACTAATGAAAAACTGTTTTTT
>TRBV6-1|TRBD1|TRBJ1-6|few
CASKMTGLNSPLHF
TGTGCCAGCAAAATGACAGGGCTTAATTCACCCCTCCACTTT
>TRBV2|NA|TRBJ2-7|NA
CASSALTYEQYF
TGTGCCAGCAGTGCCCTAACCTACGAGCAGTACTTC
>TRBV29-1|NA|TRBJ2-1|few
CSVEDGVNEQFF
TGCAGCGTTGAAGACGGGGTGAATGAGCAGTTCTTC
>TRBV7-8|TRBD2|TRBJ2-3|once
CASSSPREGADTQYF
TGTGCCAGCAGCTCCCCCCGGGAGGGAGCAGATACGCAGTATTTT
>TRBV12-3/TRBV12-4|NA|TRBJ2-3|NA
CASRSDTSTDTQYF
TGTGCCAGCAGATCGGACACGAGCACAGATACGCAGTATTTT
>TRBV6-6|NA|TRBJ1-5|NA
CASSSGGNQPQHF
TGTGCCAGCAGTTCGGGGGGCAATCAGCCCCAGCATTTT
>TRBV20-1|NA|TRBJ1-4|NA
CSARAGDRYEKLFF
TGCAGTGCTAGAGCCGGGGATAGATACGAAAAACTGTTTTTT
>TRBV12-3/TRBV12-4|TRBD1|TRBJ1-5|NA
CASSRLGTVSNQPQHF
TGTGCCAGCAGCCGATTAGGGACAGTTAGCAATCAGCCCCAGCATTTT
>TRBV7-8|TRBD2|TRBJ2-7|NA
CASSPTSGGAGEYEQYF
TGTGCCAGCAGCCCTACTAGCGGGGGGGCGGGTGAGTACGAGCAGTACTTC